This T cell receptor (beta chain) came from a study of beta chain features in type 1 diabetes. Study summary: Analysis included around 110,000,000 sorted cells drawn from all samples. General study findings and limits: Over-representation of high TCR-expressing cells was a possible consequence of cDNA sequencing. Patients with Type 1 diabetes showed moderately but significantly shorter TCRB CDR3s in all four CD4+ subsets.

V lost 7 bases and J lost 7, with 23 bases in between. The V gene's germline CDR1 is SGHDN and CDR2 FVKESK. CDR3 length: 16 amino acids. Sequenced material consisted of expressed TCRB transcripts (all of the isolated RNA was reverse transcribed). This table comes from immunoSEQ multiplex PCR, and its TCRdb copy is limited to in-frame clones, with some not included. The sample yields some 200,000 clones, about 11% seen once. This clone occurred a few times. Its antigen is not known. This clonotype was sampled from a man aged 18 to 29 in good health. Input material: central memory CD4+ T cells from blood. The chain combines TRBV14 with TRBJ2-1, with TRBD2 as a possible D gene (6 bases). The CDR3 DNA reads as TGTGCCAGCACCCTTCTTGGGGGGTTTTCCCCTAATGAGCAGTTCTTC. It yields the protein CASTLLGGFSPNEQFF.